This T cell receptor beta chain was sequenced during a study of T cell changes during pregnancy in multiple sclerosis. The CDR3 has 14 residues. Per the germline V gene, CDR1 is MNHEY and CDR2 is SVGAGI. V lost 6 bases and J lost 0, with 9 bases in between. TCRdb keeps only in-frame clones here, not all; method: immunoSEQ multiplex PCR. The sample shows 77,000 or so clones, 90% to 95% of them seen only once. A remark on this clone: The same CDR3 also results from other DNA sequences found in this sample.

This sequence was found in a female donor in good health, enrolled as a control in a pregnancy study. Sequencing was performed on peripheral blood, taken in the second trimester of pregnancy. The chain recombines TRBV6-5 with TRBJ1-5; perhaps TRBD1 as D (5 bases). The CDR3 nucleotides are TGTGCCAGCAGCCCGGGGGGTAGCAATCAGCCCCAGCATTTT. Translation: CASSPGGSNQPQHF.